This T cell receptor (beta chain) is from a study of cytomegalovirus exposure and HLA in healthy donors. Study-level background: For the approximately 400 genotyped donors, 81% fell within the Caucasian-associated ancestry cluster. The study, taken as a whole, reports: By a later analysis, the bulk of CMV-associated TCR beta chains appeared HLA-restricted. In an earlier analysis, about 90% or about 30%: the productive usage of most TCR beta V segments.

The PCR had 60 Vbeta and 13 Jbeta primers. Data came from immunoSEQ multiplex PCR; TCRdb stores just in-frame clones and leaves some out. The repertoire has some 79,000 clones, around three fifths of them found once; the top ten carry over 14%. The germline V gene encodes CDR1 SGHAT and CDR2 FQNNGV. The CDR3 loop spans 18 amino acids. The ends lost 5 bases at V and 7 bases at J; junction bases unmatched: 17. Points on this clone: Its specificity is unknown.

The receptor was isolated from a woman aged 40 to 55 in good health and CMV-seropositive. This rearrangement joins TRBV11-2 to TRBJ2-1, with 10 nucleotides matching TRBD2. Sample: PBMCs. CDR3 coding DNA: TGTGCCAGCAGCCTTATTTTCTTAAGCGGGAGGGCAGAGAATGAGCAGTTCTTC. Translating it yields CASSLIFLSGRAENEQFF.